The 16 T cell receptor beta chains below all came from one sample that was sequenced in a study of cytomegalovirus exposure and HLA in healthy donors. Method: immunoSEQ multiplex PCR; TCRdb's copy keeps in-frame clones and lacks some. The top ten hold 2% to 2.5% of the sample, which has fewer than 250,000 clones, roughly 87% seen once. Sequencing was carried out using PBMCs. These receptors were obtained from a young woman in good health and CMV-seropositive.

As to this clone: The junction and the germline gene differ at one end; a read error may be behind it. CDR3 DNA: TGCGCCGGCAGCGCCGGGACTCTCTACAATGAGCAGTTCTTC. It yields the protein CAGSAGTLYNEQFF. The chain has TRBV10-2 and TRBJ2-1, with a weak D call TRBD2 (6 bases). The CDR3 consists of 14 residues. CDR1 is WSHSY and CDR2 is SAAADI in the germline V gene.

This clone was found once. The J gene is TRBJ2-7, the V gene TRBV27; 8 bases are a match to TRBD2. Germline V gene lookup returns CDR1 MNHEY and CDR2 SMNVEV (reference sequence). The CDR3 is 17 amino acids. V trimming: 4 bases; J trimming: 0 bases; junction bases outside the gene matches: 11. The CDR3 sequence is CASSSHPGRVSSYEQYF. CDR3 coding DNA: TGTGCCAGCAGTTCCCACCCCGGGAGGGTAAGCTCCTACGAGCAGTACTTC.

The gene calls are TRBV28 and TRBJ2-7; a weak D match, TRBD2 (5 bases). V dropped 11 bases and J dropped 5 bases, with 13 bases sitting between them. Per the germline V gene, CDR1 is MDHEN and CDR2 is SYDVKM. This CDR3 region has 11 residues. Here the CDR3 DNA reads TGTGCCTCGAGGGCAGTTGACGAGCAGTACTTC. Translation gives CASRAVDEQYF. Together with reference TRBV28 and TRBJ2-7, the CDR3 gives the full variable domain: DVKVTQSSRYLVKRTGEKVFLECVQDMDHENMFWYRQDPGLGLRLIYFSYDVKMKEKGDIPEGYSVSREKKERFSLILESASTNQTSMYLCASRAVDEQYFGPGTRLTVT.

The chain has TRBV7-9 and TRBJ2-1; 7 nucleotides agree with TRBD2. The CDR3 has 14 amino acids. V was clipped by 1 base and J by 10 bases; unmatched bases: 7. Germline loops: CDR1 SEHNR, CDR2 FQNEAQ (reference sequence). The CDR3 nucleotides are TGTGCCAGCAGCTTAGGGAGGGAGGGCGGAGAGCAGTTCTTC. It specifies CASSLGREGGEQFF. Using reference TRBV7-9 and TRBJ2-1 for the parts outside the CDR3, the full variable domain is DTGVSQNPRHKITKRGQNVTFRCDPISEHNRLYWYRQTLGQGPEFLTYFQNEAQLEKSRLLSDRFSAERPKGSFSTLEIQRTEQGDSAMYLCASSLGREGGEQFFGPGTRLTVL.

The J gene is TRBJ1-2, the V gene TRBV10-3; TRBD1 aligns across 9 bases. V lost 8 bases, J lost 1 base, and 8 bases stayed unmatched. This CDR3 has 15 amino acids. From germline, CDR1 is ENHRY and CDR2 SYGVKD. The CDR3 nucleotides are TGTGCCATCCAACCCGGGACAGGGTATAACTATGGCTACACCTTC. It translates to CAIQPGTGYNYGYTF.

Only one count was recorded for this clone. The gene calls are TRBV27 and TRBJ1-5, with 7 bases that match TRBD1. Trimming at V came to 1 base and at J to 5 bases, leaving 2 bases not matched to a gene. The CDR3 has 14 amino acids. Germline V gene lookup returns CDR1 MNHEY and CDR2 SMNVEV (reference sequence). The CDR3 loop reads CASSLLGGYQPQHF. In nucleotides, the CDR3 is TGTGCCAGCAGTTTATTAGGGGGCTATCAGCCCCAGCATTTT.

The table lists this clone with a few counts. The genes are TRBV19 and TRBJ1-2; no definite D call. V was pared by 5 bases and J by 0 bases, with 13 bases between. The CDR3 loop spans 15 amino acids. Germline V CDR1 and CDR2: LNHDA, SQIVND (reference sequence). The CDR3 spells CASSRFGESNYGYTF. The CDR3 DNA reads as TGTGCCAGTAGTCGATTCGGGGAATCTAACTATGGCTACACCTTC. The full variable domain, with the rest looked up from reference TRBV19 and TRBJ1-2, is DGGITQSPKYLFRKEGQNVTLSCEQNLNHDAMYWYRQDPGQGLRLIYYSQIVNDFQKGDIAEGYSVSREKKESFPLTVTSAQKNPTAFYLCASSRFGESNYGYTFGSGTRLTVV.

V gene TRBV4-1 combines with J gene TRBJ2-7, with 8 bases that match TRBD2. The CDR3 is 15 residues long. CDR1 is MGHRA and CDR2 is YSYEKL in the germline V gene. J was trimmed by 1 base and V by 3 bases; bases with no gene match: 5. Here the CDR3 DNA reads TGCGCCAGCAGCCAGGTGACTAGCGAATCCTACGAGCAGTACTTC. Its translation: CASSQVTSESYEQYF.

The V and J genes are TRBV30 and TRBJ1-5; TRBD1 aligns across 7 bases. Germline CDR1 and CDR2: GTSNPN and SVGIG (reference sequence). V shed 0 bases, J shed 5 bases, and the junction held 7 bases outside the gene matches. The CDR3 contains 15 residues. The CDR3 here is CAWSVLGQGDQPQHF. CDR3 sequence (DNA): TGTGCCTGGAGTGTCTTAGGGCAGGGGGATCAGCCCCAGCATTTT.

This chain connects TRBV9 to TRBJ2-3; 10 nucleotides match TRBD2. CDR1 is SGDLS and CDR2 is YYNGEE in the germline V gene. J gave up 0 bases and V 7 bases, and 8 bases lay outside the gene matches. The CDR3 covers 16 residues. The CDR3 loop is CASSGPAGGSTDTQYF. The CDR3 DNA follows: TGTGCCAGCTCAGGGCCAGCGGGAGGGAGCACAGATACGCAGTATTTT.

The chain combines TRBV19 with TRBJ2-4; D may be TRBD2 (6 bases). The CDR3 runs to 17 residues. Germline V lookup: CDR1 LNHDA, CDR2 SQIVND (reference sequence). Trimming cost V 3 bases and J 8 bases, with 23 bases left between them. CDR3 nucleotides: TGTGCCAGTAGTATGGGTGGAGGGACGGATAGCGCGTACATTCAGTACTTC. It encodes CASSMGGGTDSAYIQYF.

The chain joins TRBV6-1 to TRBJ1-1, with a tentative D call TRBD1 (5 bases). Germline CDR1 MNHNS, CDR2 SASEGT. The CDR3 is 15 residues long. The V end lost 2 bases, the J end lost 8 bases, and 18 bases lay between the germline ends. CDR3 sequence: CASSELGDLVMEAFF. The DNA of the CDR3 is TGTGCCAGCAGTGAACTGGGGGACTTGGTCATGGAAGCTTTCTTT.

This chain connects TRBV6-5 to TRBJ1-4; D not resolved. The CDR3 runs to 13 residues. V lost 7 bases, J lost 2 bases, and 8 bases lay in between. Germline assignment: CDR1 MNHEY and CDR2 SVGAGI. The CDR3 sequence: CASTRSTNEKLFF. As DNA, the CDR3 is TGTGCCAGCACGAGGTCTACTAATGAAAAACTGTTTTTT.

The rearrangement joins TRBV28 to TRBJ2-5, with a possible D match to TRBD1 (6 bases). Germline lookup yields CDR1 MDHEN and CDR2 SYDVKM. This CDR3 is 16 amino acids long. The germline V and J ends were trimmed by 4 bases and 2 bases, with 17 bases remaining between them. For the CDR3, the DNA is TGTGCCAGCAGTTCGAGCGGACAGCAACGTCAAGAGACCCAGTACTTC. It yields the protein CASSSSGQQRQETQYF. Looking up the rest from reference TRBV28 and TRBJ2-5 gives the full variable domain: DVKVTQSSRYLVKRTGEKVFLECVQDMDHENMFWYRQDPGLGLRLIYFSYDVKMKEKGDIPEGYSVSREKKERFSLILESASTNQTSMYLCASSSSGQQRQETQYFGPGTRLLVL.

Regarding this clone: It is likely a read error: a sequence one base away is far more abundant. The same CDR3 is also encoded by other DNA sequences in this sample. The chain carries TRBV6-4 and TRBJ1-1, with D possibly TRBD1 on 6 matching bases. V was clipped by 3 bases and J by 2 bases, with 7 bases between them. CDR3 length: 13 residues. Germline-derived CDR1 and CDR2 are MRHNA and SNTAGT. The CDR3, as DNA: TGTGCCAGCAGTGAGGGGGCTAACACTGAAGCTTTCTTT. Translating it yields CASSEGANTEAFF.

V and J are TRBV5-8 and TRBJ1-5; D unclear. This CDR3 region has 12 residues. V shed 7 bases and J shed 8 bases, with 13 bases lying between them. Germline V gene data show CDR1 as SGHTS and CDR2 as YDEGEE. The CDR3 DNA follows: TGTGCCAGCCAACACAAGTTGGAGCCCCAGCATTTT. Translating gives CASQHKLEPQHF.